These T cell receptor beta chains were read from a single sample in a study of blood T cell repertoires in COVID-19. This table comes from immunoSEQ multiplex PCR, and its TCRdb copy is limited to in-frame clones, with some not included. There are 70,000 to 90,000 clones in the sample; more than 75% occur only once, and approximately 12% lies in the top ten. The sample consisted of peripheral blood. Source of these receptors: a human donor in a cohort sampled during active COVID-19. Each CDR3 is given with its conserved first and last residue. The D gene is left open where the match is weak. Only part of the rows carry a size: once, few, many, or a class if the clone is expanded.

v_call: TRBV5-5
d_call: TRBD2
clone_size: -
j_call: TRBJ2-7
cdr3_aa: CASRVAGGTAYEQYF
cdr3_nt: TGTGCCAGCAGAGTAGCGGGAGGGACGGCCTACGAGCAGTACTTC

v_call: TRBV2
d_call: TRBD1
clone_size: -
j_call: TRBJ2-3
cdr3_aa: CATRQGYSTDTQYF
cdr3_nt: TGTGCCACCAGACAGGGGTATAGCACAGATACGCAGTATTTT

v_call: TRBV7-7
d_call: -
clone_size: -
j_call: TRBJ1-1
cdr3_aa: CASSPPGNMNTEAFF
cdr3_nt: TGTGCCAGCAGCCCCCCAGGGAACATGAACACTGAAGCTTTCTTT

v_call: TRBV18
d_call: -
clone_size: -
j_call: TRBJ2-7
cdr3_aa: CASSRTTGYEQYF
cdr3_nt: TGTGCCAGCTCACGAACTACAGGCTACGAGCAGTACTTC

v_call: TRBV9
d_call: -
clone_size: -
j_call: TRBJ1-4
cdr3_aa: CASSVEVGGGEKLFF
cdr3_nt: TGTGCCAGCAGCGTAGAGGTTGGAGGAGGTGAAAAACTGTTTTTT

v_call: TRBV2
d_call: -
clone_size: -
j_call: TRBJ1-1
cdr3_aa: CASSYTENTEAFF
cdr3_nt: TGTGCCAGCAGTTATACTGAGAACACTGAAGCTTTCTTT

v_call: TRBV7-3
d_call: TRBD1
clone_size: once
j_call: TRBJ2-1
cdr3_aa: CASSLWSRTGVDEQFF
cdr3_nt: TGTGCCAGCAGCTTATGGTCGCGTACAGGGGTCGATGAGCAGTTCTTC

v_call: TRBV10-2
d_call: TRBD2
clone_size: -
j_call: TRBJ2-1
cdr3_aa: CASSERGGSYNEQFF
cdr3_nt: TGCGCCAGCAGTGAACGCGGGGGCTCCTACAATGAGCAGTTCTTC

v_call: TRBV9
d_call: -
clone_size: -
j_call: TRBJ1-4
cdr3_aa: CASSALRREGEKLFF
cdr3_nt: TGTGCCAGCAGCGCCCTGAGGCGGGAAGGTGAAAAACTGTTTTTT

v_call: TRBV15
d_call: -
clone_size: -
j_call: TRBJ2-7
cdr3_aa: CATSRVVAVTYEQYF
cdr3_nt: TGTGCCACCAGCAGAGTGGTTGCAGTTACCTACGAGCAGTACTTC

v_call: TRBV5-8
d_call: TRBD1
clone_size: -
j_call: TRBJ1-5
cdr3_aa: CASSSGTGSFSNQPQHF
cdr3_nt: TGTGCCAGCAGCTCCGGGACAGGGAGCTTCAGCAATCAGCCCCAGCATTTT

v_call: TRBV2
d_call: TRBD1
clone_size: -
j_call: TRBJ1-5
cdr3_aa: CASSDSGTGEPQHF
cdr3_nt: TGTGCCAGCAGTGACTCCGGGACAGGCGAGCCCCAGCATTTT

v_call: TRBV14
d_call: TRBD1
clone_size: -
j_call: TRBJ1-1
cdr3_aa: CASSQWQGAVNTEAFF
cdr3_nt: TGTGCCAGCAGCCAATGGCAGGGGGCAGTGAACACTGAAGCTTTCTTT

v_call: TRBV6-5
d_call: TRBD1
clone_size: -
j_call: TRBJ2-5
cdr3_aa: CASRRQGRPQETQYF
cdr3_nt: TGTGCCAGCAGGCGACAGGGGAGGCCCCAAGAGACCCAGTACTTC

v_call: TRBV6-1
d_call: -
clone_size: -
j_call: TRBJ1-4
cdr3_aa: CASSEHPGWGVDEKLFF
cdr3_nt: TGTGCCAGCAGTGAACATCCAGGATGGGGGGTAGACGAAAAACTGTTTTTT

v_call: TRBV2
d_call: TRBD1
clone_size: -
j_call: TRBJ2-7
cdr3_aa: CAGQGIGYEQYF
cdr3_nt: TGTGCCGGACAGGGGATCGGGTACGAGCAGTACTTC

v_call: TRBV5-1
d_call: TRBD1
clone_size: -
j_call: TRBJ1-1
cdr3_aa: CASSLVGTGYTEAFF
cdr3_nt: TGCGCCAGCAGCTTGGTTGGGACAGGTTACACTGAAGCTTTCTTT

v_call: TRBV5-1
d_call: -
clone_size: -
j_call: TRBJ1-1
cdr3_aa: CASSADTLNTEAFF
cdr3_nt: TGCGCCAGCAGCGCGGACACTCTGAACACTGAAGCTTTCTTT

v_call: TRBV3-1/TRBV3-2
d_call: -
clone_size: -
j_call: TRBJ1-1
cdr3_aa: CASSQVQEDTEAFF
cdr3_nt: TGTGCCAGCAGCCAAGTTCAGGAGGACACTGAAGCTTTCTTT

v_call: TRBV7-7
d_call: -
clone_size: -
j_call: TRBJ2-5
cdr3_aa: CASSPLPTGLGSGTQYF
cdr3_nt: TGTGCCAGCAGCCCCCTACCCACGGGACTGGGATCCGGGACCCAGTACTTC

v_call: TRBV9
d_call: -
clone_size: -
j_call: TRBJ1-4
cdr3_aa: CASSSGRGWTLNEKLFF
cdr3_nt: TGTGCCAGCAGCAGTGGCAGGGGTTGGACGCTTAATGAAAAACTGTTTTTT

v_call: TRBV5-1
d_call: TRBD2
clone_size: -
j_call: TRBJ2-3
cdr3_aa: CARGRAGGLRTDTQYF
cdr3_nt: TGCGCCCGCGGCCGCGCGGGGGGGCTGAGGACAGATACGCAGTATTTT

v_call: TRBV28
d_call: -
clone_size: -
j_call: TRBJ1-4
cdr3_aa: CASSFVGGAFEKLFF
cdr3_nt: TGTGCCAGCAGTTTCGTGGGGGGGGCTTTCGAAAAACTGTTTTTT

v_call: TRBV27
d_call: -
clone_size: -
j_call: TRBJ2-5
cdr3_aa: CASSYAGWETQYF
cdr3_nt: TGTGCCAGTTCTTATGCGGGGTGGGAGACCCAGTACTTC

v_call: TRBV18
d_call: -
clone_size: once
j_call: TRBJ2-1
cdr3_aa: CASSPRAPSDNEQFF
cdr3_nt: TGTGCCAGCTCACCGAGGGCCCCCTCGGACAATGAGCAGTTCTTC

v_call: TRBV4-1
d_call: -
clone_size: -
j_call: TRBJ1-4
cdr3_aa: CASSQDLAGTNEKLFF
cdr3_nt: TGCGCCAGCAGCCAAGATTTGGCGGGGACTAATGAAAAACTGTTTTTT

v_call: TRBV19
d_call: -
clone_size: -
j_call: TRBJ2-5
cdr3_aa: CASSTVGGRETQYF
cdr3_nt: TGTGCCAGTAGTACGGTGGGGGGTAGGGAGACCCAGTACTTC

v_call: TRBV28
d_call: TRBD1
clone_size: few
j_call: TRBJ1-5
cdr3_aa: CASAGGTGGYQPQHF
cdr3_nt: TGTGCCAGCGCGGGCGGGACAGGGGGCTACCAGCCCCAGCATTTT

v_call: TRBV29-1
d_call: TRBD1
clone_size: -
j_call: TRBJ1-2
cdr3_aa: CSVGKPTGTGYGYTF
cdr3_nt: TGCAGCGTTGGGAAACCCACCGGGACAGGGTATGGCTACACCTTC

v_call: TRBV7-3
d_call: TRBD2
clone_size: -
j_call: TRBJ2-1
cdr3_aa: CASSPSLAGDNEQFF
cdr3_nt: TGTGCCAGCAGCCCATCCTTGGCGGGAGATAATGAGCAGTTCTTC

v_call: TRBV2
d_call: -
clone_size: once
j_call: TRBJ2-3
cdr3_aa: CASSELLSADTQYF
cdr3_nt: TGTGCCAGCAGTGAGCTCCTAAGCGCAGATACGCAGTATTTT

v_call: TRBV19
d_call: TRBD2
clone_size: -
j_call: TRBJ2-1
cdr3_aa: CASSSLTSGRTNEQFF
cdr3_nt: TGTGCCAGTAGTTCCCTGACTAGCGGGAGGACAAATGAGCAGTTCTTC

v_call: TRBV19
d_call: TRBD2
clone_size: -
j_call: TRBJ2-1
cdr3_aa: CASKSGLAGGTGLSNEQFF
cdr3_nt: TGTGCCAGTAAAAGCGGACTAGCGGGGGGGACGGGATTAAGCAATGAGCAGTTCTTC

v_call: TRBV7-8
d_call: -
clone_size: -
j_call: TRBJ1-1
cdr3_aa: CASSLAQGTEAFF
cdr3_nt: TGTGCCAGCAGCTTAGCGCAGGGGACTGAAGCTTTCTTT

v_call: TRBV2
d_call: TRBD1
clone_size: -
j_call: TRBJ1-5
cdr3_aa: CASSERQGDQPQHF
cdr3_nt: TGTGCCAGCAGTGAGCGACAGGGAGATCAGCCCCAGCATTTT

v_call: TRBV5-4
d_call: -
clone_size: -
j_call: TRBJ1-2
cdr3_aa: CASRPLLSSYGYTF
cdr3_nt: TGTGCCAGCAGGCCGTTACTGTCTTCATATGGCTACACCTTC

v_call: TRBV6-1
d_call: -
clone_size: -
j_call: TRBJ1-3
cdr3_aa: CASSEIVTPSGNTIYF
cdr3_nt: TGTGCCAGCAGTGAAATCGTTACACCCTCAGGAAACACCATATATTTT

v_call: TRBV19
d_call: TRBD1
clone_size: few
j_call: TRBJ1-3
cdr3_aa: CASIRTGQKWGTGNTIYF
cdr3_nt: TGTGCCAGTATCCGGACAGGGCAGAAGTGGGGGACTGGAAACACCATATATTTT

v_call: TRBV19
d_call: TRBD1
clone_size: -
j_call: TRBJ1-1
cdr3_aa: CASSRTGADTEAFF
cdr3_nt: TGTGCCAGTAGCAGGACAGGGGCGGACACTGAAGCTTTCTTT

v_call: TRBV5-6
d_call: -
clone_size: -
j_call: TRBJ2-4
cdr3_aa: CASARGGLRNIQYF
cdr3_nt: TGTGCCAGTGCACGTGGGGGCCTTAGGAACATTCAGTACTTC

v_call: TRBV15
d_call: TRBD2
clone_size: -
j_call: TRBJ2-3
cdr3_aa: CATSSWTSGSSDTQYF
cdr3_nt: TGTGCCACCAGCAGTTGGACTAGCGGGAGCTCAGATACGCAGTATTTT

v_call: TRBV5-1
d_call: -
clone_size: -
j_call: TRBJ2-7
cdr3_aa: CASSLSGQTEQYF
cdr3_nt: TGCGCCAGCAGCCTATCGGGACAAACCGAGCAGTACTTC

v_call: TRBV9
d_call: -
clone_size: -
j_call: TRBJ2-1
cdr3_aa: CASSRSETDYNEQFF
cdr3_nt: TGTGCCAGCAGCAGATCTGAGACAGACTACAATGAGCAGTTCTTC

v_call: TRBV19
d_call: -
clone_size: -
j_call: TRBJ2-1
cdr3_aa: CASSILAQYKVNEQFF
cdr3_nt: TGTGCCAGTAGTATCCTAGCGCAGTACAAGGTCAATGAGCAGTTCTTC

v_call: TRBV5-1
d_call: TRBD2
clone_size: -
j_call: TRBJ2-7
cdr3_aa: CASSLVGLAGGEQYF
cdr3_nt: TGCGCCAGCAGCTTGGTGGGACTAGCGGGAGGTGAGCAGTACTTC

v_call: TRBV6-6
d_call: TRBD1
clone_size: few
j_call: TRBJ2-1
cdr3_aa: CASSAGQGDVNEQFF
cdr3_nt: TGTGCCAGCAGTGCAGGACAGGGGGATGTCAATGAGCAGTTCTTC

v_call: TRBV9
d_call: -
clone_size: -
j_call: TRBJ1-3
cdr3_aa: CASSVGFEGLSGNTIYF
cdr3_nt: TGTGCCAGCAGCGTAGGTTTTGAGGGCCTCTCTGGAAACACCATATATTTT

v_call: TRBV5-1
d_call: -
clone_size: -
j_call: TRBJ2-7
cdr3_aa: CASSLDTYEQYF
cdr3_nt: TGCGCCAGCAGCTTGGATACTTACGAGCAGTACTTC

v_call: TRBV5-5
d_call: TRBD1
clone_size: -
j_call: TRBJ2-2
cdr3_aa: CASSRNPGQGITGELFF
cdr3_nt: TGTGCCAGCAGCAGGAACCCGGGACAGGGTATCACCGGGGAGCTGTTTTTT

v_call: TRBV6-5
d_call: -
clone_size: -
j_call: TRBJ1-2
cdr3_aa: CASRTAPNYGYTF
cdr3_nt: TGTGCCAGCAGGACAGCGCCAAACTATGGCTACACCTTC

v_call: TRBV7-9
d_call: -
clone_size: -
j_call: TRBJ2-7
cdr3_aa: CASSRGAGYIGTEQYF
cdr3_nt: TGTGCCAGCAGCCGCGGGGCGGGTTACATTGGGACCGAGCAGTACTTC